This TCR beta chain was documented in a study of monozygotic twins with inflammatory bowel disease. Broader study findings: Those with IBD had lower TCRbeta diversity (inverse Simpson) than their healthy co-twins did.

On this clonotype itself: Antigen unknown.

TCRalpha and TCRbeta cDNA went through nested PCRs of approximately 17 and 9 cycles, two in total. TCRdb reprocessed the 5' RACE reads and keeps a single row for each CDR3 protein, giving no DNA. The record lists approximately 210,000 distinct CDR3 sequences, of which the ten most abundant hold roughly 7.7%. Donors each contributed one blood sample measuring around 2.4 ml. This TCR derives from a human donor with ulcerative colitis or Crohn's disease, or a healthy co-twin of an affected twin (not recorded which). Sequenced sample: blood.

The CDR3 here is CASSRTSGGADEQFF. This chain joins TRBV7-9 and TRBJ2-1; the D gene TCRdb calls, TRBD2, cannot be checked with no DNA. The CDR3 has 15 amino acids. Germline values: CDR1 SEHNR, CDR2 FQNEAQ (reference sequence).